This T cell receptor beta chain was recovered during a study of T cell changes during pregnancy in multiple sclerosis (dated by TCRdb to the late 2010s). Notes on the research overall: The study looked at changes in the T cell repertoire across pregnancy in women with multiple sclerosis.

The protocol used for the library was the immunoSEQ multiplex PCR assay. Here the immuneACCESS table is served through TCRdb, limited to in-frame sequences with V and J called. Missing clones are a known gap in these copies; in checked studies unresolved V genes cover under half, and the rest lacks a known reason. The sample yields 34,000 or so clones; less than 95% were counted once. The ten largest clones add up to approximately 11% of the sample. For this chain, trimming is 8 bases at the V end and 6 bases at the J end, and the number of junction bases without a gene match is 10. The germline V gene supplies CDR1 ENHRY and CDR2 SYGVKD. Counted from cysteine to phenylalanine, this CDR3 has 15 amino acids. The only DNA kept is the CDR3, 45 bases in frame from the first base. Comments on this clone: Its antigen remains undetermined. No clone much larger than this one lies a single base away; base qualities are absent.

The rearrangement combines TRBV10-3 with TRBJ2-1, with 10 bases aligning to TRBD1. This specimen consisted of CD8+ T cells from peripheral blood mononuclear cells, obtained before pregnancy. The TCR sequence derives from a female donor with multiple sclerosis, enrolled in a pregnancy study. The CDR3 loop reads CAIGSGTGVANEQFF. The DNA sequence follows: TGTGCCATCGGTTCCGGGACAGGGGTAGCCAATGAGCAGTTCTTC.